The source of this T cell receptor beta chain is a study of blood T cell repertoires in COVID-19. Study-level information: COVID-19 samples, acute and convalescent, were from the United States, Italy and Spain. T cells, B-cell-depleted T cells, or PBMCs provided the cDNA or gDNA that served as material.

Germline V gene sequence: CDR1 SQVTM, CDR2 ANQGSEA. The V and J ends lost 7 bases and 5 bases, in that order; junction bases with no gene match: 16. The length of the CDR3 is 15 residues. Source study methods: Amplification with reference gene primers provided the estimates of nucleated cell counts. Data came from immunoSEQ multiplex PCR; TCRdb stores just in-frame clones and leaves some out. V, J and clone size are taken as reported in that table, and D and trimming were inferred from the DNA itself. The table has approximately 85,000 clones, 86% seen once. The rearrangement joins TRBV29-1 to TRBJ2-5, with 7 positions matching TRBD1. Sequenced: peripheral blood. The TCR sequence derives from a man aged 45-60 years with active or convalescent COVID-19. The DNA of the CDR3 is TGCAGCGCTGTAGGGTTTCAGGGGGTAGGGGAGACCCAGTACTTC. Encoded protein: CSAVGFQGVGETQYF.